This is a list of T cell receptor beta chains from one sample in a study of blood T cells in healthy people across ages. TCRdb re-derived calls from the 5' RACE reads in MiXCR, one entry per CDR3 protein. The table shows over 600,000 distinct CDR3 sequences, with roughly 21% occurring only once. Sequencing used blood. Receptors originate from a man in his 70s in good health. Both conserved end residues are part of each CDR3. D genes are given only for firm matches. Clone size is given for some rows only: seen once, a few or many times, or a class if the clone is expanded.

J	D	size	V	DNA	CDR3
TRBJ2-1	.	once	TRBV10-1	TGCGCCAGCAGTGAGTCTGGACGGACAAAGAGCTCCTACAATGAGCAGTTCTTC	CASSESGRTKSSYNEQFF
TRBJ2-5	TRBD2	few	TRBV18	TGTGCCAGCAGTGTAGCGGGAGAGGCCCAAGAGACCCAGTACTTC	CASSVAGEAQETQYF
TRBJ1-1	.	.	TRBV6-5	TGTGCCAGCAGTTACCTTGACAGGAGCGCTGAAGCTTTCTTT	CASSYLDRSAEAFF
TRBJ1-2	.	.	TRBV9	TGTGCCAGCAGCGTAGAGGGCTACTATGGCTACACCTTC	CASSVEGYYGYTF
TRBJ2-5	.	few	TRBV3-1	TGTGCCAGCAGCCCCGGAGAGGGAGAGACCCAGTACTTC	CASSPGEGETQYF
TRBJ2-1	TRBD1	few	TRBV20-1	TGCAGTGCTAGTAGACAGGGCGGCGAGCAGTTCTTC	CSASRQGGEQFF
TRBJ2-1	TRBD2	.	TRBV20-1	TGCAGTGCTTTCCGACTAACTAGCGGGAGGGGCAATGAGCAGTTCTTC	CSAFRLTSGRGNEQFF
TRBJ2-4	.	.	TRBV7-2	TGTGCCAGCAGCTTAGCGTCTACAGAAAACATTCAGTACTTC	CASSLASTENIQYF
TRBJ2-5	TRBD1	few	TRBV28	TGTGCCAGCAGCCCTGGGACAGACGACCCTCAAGAGACCCAGTACTTC	CASSPGTDDPQETQYF
TRBJ2-3	.	few	TRBV4-1	TGCGCCAGCAGCCACCGCGGCAGGAGCACAGATACGCAGTATTTT	CASSHRGRSTDTQYF
TRBJ1-1	.	few	TRBV5-1	TGCGCCAGCAGCTTGAGATCGGCGGGGAACACTGAAGCTTTCTTT	CASSLRSAGNTEAFF
TRBJ1-3	.	many	TRBV12-3/TRBV12-4	TGTGCCAGCAGTATCCCCGTGGGGTCTGGAAACACCATATATTTT	CASSIPVGSGNTIYF
TRBJ2-3	TRBD2	few	TRBV20-1	TGCAGTGCCCGTCCCACTAGCGGTGCCACAGATACGCAGTATTTT	CSARPTSGATDTQYF
TRBJ2-1	TRBD1	few	TRBV7-2	TGTGCCAGCAGCATAGACAGGGTTAGGAATGAGCAGTTCTTC	CASSIDRVRNEQFF
TRBJ2-5	TRBD2	.	TRBV4-1	TGCGCCAGCAGCCAACTAATAGCGGGAGGGAAGACCCAGTACTTC	CASSQLIAGGKTQYF
TRBJ2-2	TRBD2	few	TRBV12-3/TRBV12-4	TGTGCCAGCAGCCAGCTAGCGGGGAACACCGGGGAGCTGTTTTTT	CASSQLAGNTGELFF
TRBJ2-1	TRBD2	few	TRBV20-1	TGCAGTGCCGCCGGATGGCGGGAGGGGAATGAGCAGTTCTTC	CSAAGWREGNEQFF
TRBJ2-5	.	few	TRBV3-1	TGTGCCAGCAGCCCGAAAGGGACGTTCCAAGAGACCCAGTACTTC	CASSPKGTFQETQYF
TRBJ2-7	TRBD1	.	TRBV20-1	TGCAGTGCTAGAGCGGACAGGGGCTACGAGCAGTACTTC	CSARADRGYEQYF
TRBJ2-7	TRBD2	.	TRBV5-1	TGCGCCAGCAGCCCGTCTACTAGCGGGAGTAGGTACGAGCAGTACTTC	CASSPSTSGSRYEQYF
TRBJ2-3	TRBD2	.	TRBV28	TGTGCCAGCAGTTCTCTAGCGGACGGGCCGGATACGCAGTATTTT	CASSSLADGPDTQYF
TRBJ1-1	.	.	TRBV20-1	TGCAGTGCTAGGGGAGGGAACACTGAAGCTTTCTTT	CSARGGNTEAFF
TRBJ2-3	TRBD2	.	TRBV20-1	TGCAGTGCTTTCAGCGGGGCAGACACAGATACGCAGTATTTT	CSAFSGADTDTQYF
TRBJ1-2	.	.	TRBV7-2	TGTGCCAGCAGCCAACGGGGGGGCTATGGCTACACCTTC	CASSQRGGYGYTF
TRBJ1-2	TRBD1	once	TRBV19	TGTGCCAGTAGCGAGGACAGGGGAAATGGCTACACCTTC	CASSEDRGNGYTF
TRBJ1-3	.	.	TRBV5-4	TGTGCCAGCAGCCGTGGAGGGGGCTCTGGAAACACCATATATTTT	CASSRGGGSGNTIYF
TRBJ2-3	TRBD2	few	TRBV20-1	TGCAGTGCGGTGGGGACTAGCGGGAAAGATACGCAGTATTTT	CSAVGTSGKDTQYF
TRBJ2-5	.	few	TRBV6-1	TGTGCCAGCAGTATCGCGGGCAGGGGCTCTCTAACGGATAACCAAGAGACCCAGTACTTC	CASSIAGRGSLTDNQETQYF
TRBJ1-1	.	few	TRBV5-1	TGCGCCAGCAGCTTGGAAGGGAATGAAGCTTTCTTT	CASSLEGNEAFF
TRBJ2-3	TRBD2	.	TRBV20-1	TGCAGTGCCACCAAGATAGCGGGAGAGCCGCAGGTGGCAGATACGCAGTATTTT	CSATKIAGEPQVADTQYF
TRBJ1-4	.	many	TRBV20-1	TGCAGTGCTAGACCTCGACAGTCCCCTATCAATGAAAAACTGTTTTTT	CSARPRQSPINEKLFF
TRBJ2-1	TRBD2	few	TRBV2	TGTGCCAGCTCCCCCGAGGGTAGCGGGACCGGGTACAATGAGCAGTTCTTC	CASSPEGSGTGYNEQFF
TRBJ1-1	.	.	TRBV30	TGTGCCGGGAGGCGGCAGGGGAGGGAGAACACTGAAGCTTTCTTT	CAGRRQGRENTEAFF
TRBJ2-5	.	.	TRBV9	TGTGCCAGCAGCGTAGGACTTACAGGCCAAGAGGCCCAGTACTTC	CASSVGLTGQEAQYF
TRBJ2-1	TRBD2	few	TRBV12-5	TGTGCTAGTGGTGAGACTAGCGGGAGGGCCGGTGAGCAGTTCTTC	CASGETSGRAGEQFF
TRBJ2-4	TRBD1	many	TRBV6-1	TGTGCCAGCAGTACCACGGACAGGCCACCCTGGGGGCTAGCCAAAAACATTCAGTACTTC	CASSTTDRPPWGLAKNIQYF
TRBJ1-1	TRBD1	.	TRBV7-9	TGTGCCAGCAGCTTAGGTACTCCGGGCCAGGGGGCGCGGGCCACTGAAGCTTTCTTT	CASSLGTPGQGARATEAFF
TRBJ2-5	.	few	TRBV3-1	TGTGCCAGCAGCCTATCAACGGGGAACCAAGAGACCCAGTACTTC	CASSLSTGNQETQYF
TRBJ2-7	.	.	TRBV19	TGTGCCAGTAGTCCCTCGGGGGCGCGAAGCTCCTACGAGCAGTACTTC	CASSPSGARSSYEQYF
TRBJ2-1	.	few	TRBV11-2	TGTGCCAGCAGCTTATCACAGGCAGCGCTCAATGAGCAGTTCTTC	CASSLSQAALNEQFF
TRBJ2-5	.	.	TRBV2	TGTGCCAGCGCGTTGGAAGAGACCCAGTACTTC	CASALEETQYF
TRBJ2-5	.	few	TRBV29-1	TGCAGCGTTGAAGGAGGAGACGAGACCCAGTACTTC	CSVEGGDETQYF
TRBJ2-7	.	few	TRBV20-1	TGCAGTGCCCCGACCCACTCCCTCGAGCAGTACTTC	CSAPTHSLEQYF
TRBJ2-7	TRBD2	.	TRBV20-1	TGTAGTGCTACCATCCCTAGCGGGGCCTACGAGCAGTACTTC	CSATIPSGAYEQYF
TRBJ2-3	TRBD1	.	TRBV18	TGTGCCAGCTCCTCACAGGGGGCCGGCACAGATACGCAGGATTTT	CASSSQGAGTDTQDF
TRBJ2-4	.	many	TRBV27	TGTGCCAGCAGTTTAACAGCCAAAAACATTCAGTACTTC	CASSLTAKNIQYF